The rows below give T cell receptor beta chains drawn from one sample of a study of T cell changes during pregnancy in multiple sclerosis. Assay used: immunoSEQ multiplex PCR; TCRdb lists only in-frame clones, some missing. This sample yields 65,000 to 95,000 clones, of which approximately 95% are seen a single time; about 0.94% belongs to the top ten. The starting material was peripheral blood, obtained in the second trimester of pregnancy. The source is a female donor in good health, enrolled as a control in a pregnancy study. Each CDR3 is given with its conserved first and last residue. Each record gives: V gene, clone size, D gene, J gene, CDR3 protein, CDR3 DNA. A D gene is named only where the DNA matches it firmly. The size entry is marked missing in some rows and otherwise reads once, few, many or a size class.

v_gene: TRBV18
abundance: NA
d_gene: NA
j_gene: TRBJ2-1
CDR3aa: CASSPYTYNEQFF
CDR3nt: TGTGCCAGCTCACCTTACACCTACAATGAGCAGTTCTTC

v_gene: TRBV4-2
abundance: NA
d_gene: NA
j_gene: TRBJ2-7
CDR3aa: CASSQDLQTGTYEQYF
CDR3nt: TGTGCCAGCAGCCAAGATCTACAGACAGGAACCTACGAGCAGTACTTC

v_gene: TRBV5-6
abundance: NA
d_gene: NA
j_gene: TRBJ1-3
CDR3aa: CASSLVGEVNTIYF
CDR3nt: TGTGCCAGCAGCTTGGTCGGCGAGGTAAACACCATATATTTT

v_gene: TRBV27
abundance: NA
d_gene: NA
j_gene: TRBJ2-2
CDR3aa: CASSSLADNTGELFF
CDR3nt: TGTGCCAGCAGTTCTCTGGCAGATAACACCGGGGAGCTGTTTTTT

v_gene: TRBV7-9
abundance: NA
d_gene: TRBD1
j_gene: TRBJ2-7
CDR3aa: CASSLGPPGQGVYEQYF
CDR3nt: TGTGCCAGCAGCCTAGGACCCCCGGGACAGGGGGTCTACGAGCAGTACTTC

v_gene: TRBV18
abundance: NA
d_gene: NA
j_gene: TRBJ2-7
CDR3aa: CASSPDTNEQYF
CDR3nt: TGTGCCAGCTCACCGGACACCAACGAGCAGTACTTC

v_gene: TRBV19
abundance: NA
d_gene: NA
j_gene: TRBJ1-2
CDR3aa: CASSTTATPHYGYTF
CDR3nt: TGTGCCAGTAGTACGACAGCGACCCCCCACTATGGCTACACCTTC

v_gene: TRBV7-2
abundance: NA
d_gene: NA
j_gene: TRBJ2-5
CDR3aa: CASSLRAGPQETQYF
CDR3nt: TGTGCCAGCAGCCTACGTGCAGGGCCTCAAGAGACCCAGTACTTC

v_gene: TRBV2
abundance: NA
d_gene: NA
j_gene: TRBJ2-7
CDR3aa: CASTNFLYEQYF
CDR3nt: TGTGCCAGCACGAACTTTCTCTACGAGCAGTACTTC

v_gene: TRBV18
abundance: once
d_gene: NA
j_gene: TRBJ2-5
CDR3aa: CASSPFQREETQYF
CDR3nt: TGTGCCAGCTCGCCGTTCCAAAGGGAGGAGACCCAGTACTTC

v_gene: TRBV28
abundance: NA
d_gene: NA
j_gene: TRBJ1-5
CDR3aa: CASSSTGRVNQPQHF
CDR3nt: TGTGCCAGCAGTTCTACCGGGAGAGTTAATCAGCCCCAGCATTTT

v_gene: TRBV7-9
abundance: NA
d_gene: NA
j_gene: TRBJ2-3
CDR3aa: CASSAGRLVVDTQYF
CDR3nt: TGTGCCAGCAGCGCGGGTCGGCTAGTAGTAGATACGCAGTATTTT

v_gene: TRBV25-1
abundance: once
d_gene: TRBD2
j_gene: TRBJ2-1
CDR3aa: CASSASPGLAGDLDEQFF
CDR3nt: TGTGCCAGCAGTGCATCCCCTGGACTAGCGGGAGATCTGGATGAGCAGTTCTTC

v_gene: TRBV9
abundance: NA
d_gene: TRBD2
j_gene: TRBJ2-7
CDR3aa: CASSVDPAGDYEQYF
CDR3nt: TGTGCCAGCAGCGTAGATCCAGCGGGAGACTACGAGCAGTACTTC

v_gene: TRBV5-1
abundance: NA
d_gene: TRBD1
j_gene: TRBJ2-3
CDR3aa: CASSSGTDFYTQYF
CDR3nt: TGCGCCAGCAGCTCCGGGACAGACTTCTATACGCAGTATTTT

v_gene: TRBV18
abundance: NA
d_gene: NA
j_gene: TRBJ1-1
CDR3aa: CASSPDMNTEAFF
CDR3nt: TGTGCCAGCTCACCGGACATGAACACTGAAGCTTTCTTT

v_gene: TRBV5-1
abundance: NA
d_gene: TRBD2
j_gene: TRBJ2-3
CDR3aa: CASSRIPGLTSTDTQYF
CDR3nt: TGCGCCAGCAGCAGAATTCCGGGACTAACTAGCACAGATACGCAGTATTTT

v_gene: TRBV11-2
abundance: NA
d_gene: NA
j_gene: TRBJ1-4
CDR3aa: CASSLAGGAGSEKLFF
CDR3nt: TGTGCCAGCAGCTTAGCCGGGGGGGCGGGTAGTGAAAAACTGTTTTTT

v_gene: TRBV27
abundance: NA
d_gene: TRBD2
j_gene: TRBJ2-5
CDR3aa: CASSLSNIAGYQETQYF
CDR3nt: TGTGCCAGCAGTTTATCAAATATAGCGGGGTACCAAGAGACCCAGTACTTC

v_gene: TRBV9
abundance: once
d_gene: NA
j_gene: TRBJ2-3
CDR3aa: CASSVSSGTDTQYF
CDR3nt: TGTGCCAGCAGCGTTTCCTCCGGGACAGATACGCAGTATTTT

v_gene: TRBV27
abundance: NA
d_gene: TRBD1
j_gene: TRBJ2-7
CDR3aa: CASSHGQVYEQYF
CDR3nt: TGTGCCAGCAGTCACGGACAGGTCTACGAGCAGTACTTC

v_gene: TRBV28
abundance: NA
d_gene: TRBD1
j_gene: TRBJ2-3
CDR3aa: CASSLSTTGGEPHSTDTQYF
CDR3nt: TGTGCCAGCAGTTTATCTACGACAGGGGGCGAACCTCATAGCACAGATACGCAGTATTTT

v_gene: TRBV19
abundance: NA
d_gene: TRBD2
j_gene: TRBJ2-1
CDR3aa: CASSKVAGGQDEQFF
CDR3nt: TGTGCCAGTAGTAAGGTAGCGGGAGGGCAGGATGAGCAGTTCTTC

v_gene: TRBV19
abundance: once
d_gene: TRBD1
j_gene: TRBJ1-5
CDR3aa: CASSTHWGQSSNQPQHF
CDR3nt: TGTGCCAGTAGTACCCACTGGGGACAGAGTAGCAATCAGCCCCAGCATTTT

v_gene: TRBV2
abundance: NA
d_gene: TRBD1
j_gene: TRBJ1-1
CDR3aa: CASIKQGANTEAFF
CDR3nt: TGTGCCAGCATCAAACAGGGGGCGAACACTGAAGCTTTCTTT

v_gene: TRBV15
abundance: NA
d_gene: TRBD1
j_gene: TRBJ2-7
CDR3aa: CATSRPGQGRPHEQYF
CDR3nt: TGTGCCACCAGCAGACCGGGACAGGGCCGTCCCCACGAGCAGTACTTC

v_gene: TRBV6-1
abundance: NA
d_gene: TRBD1
j_gene: TRBJ1-1
CDR3aa: CASSVSTSTGIVNTEAFF
CDR3nt: TGTGCCAGCAGTGTTTCCACTTCGACAGGGATCGTGAACACTGAAGCTTTCTTT

v_gene: TRBV5-6
abundance: NA
d_gene: NA
j_gene: TRBJ1-5
CDR3aa: CASSQGGVNQPQHF
CDR3nt: TGTGCCAGCAGTCAAGGGGGGGTAAATCAGCCCCAGCATTTT

v_gene: TRBV4-1
abundance: few
d_gene: TRBD1
j_gene: TRBJ1-4
CDR3aa: CASSRDRGRPVELFF
CDR3nt: TGCGCCAGCAGCCGGGACAGGGGCCGCCCGGTAGAGCTGTTTTTT

v_gene: TRBV12-5
abundance: NA
d_gene: TRBD1
j_gene: TRBJ1-2
CDR3aa: CASGLVPGQGQRGYTF
CDR3nt: TGTGCTAGTGGTTTGGTACCGGGACAGGGCCAACGTGGCTACACCTTC

v_gene: TRBV19
abundance: NA
d_gene: NA
j_gene: TRBJ2-1
CDR3aa: CASSNPSPGMQFF
CDR3nt: TGTGCCAGTAGTAACCCGTCCCCAGGAATGCAGTTCTTC

v_gene: TRBV6-6
abundance: NA
d_gene: TRBD2
j_gene: TRBJ2-7
CDR3aa: CASSYTGGEGGEQYF
CDR3nt: TGTGCCAGCAGTTACACGGGGGGGGAGGGAGGCGAGCAGTACTTC

v_gene: TRBV14
abundance: NA
d_gene: TRBD2
j_gene: TRBJ2-1
CDR3aa: CASSPGLAAYNEQFF
CDR3nt: TGTGCCAGCAGTCCGGGACTAGCGGCCTACAATGAGCAGTTCTTC

v_gene: TRBV28
abundance: NA
d_gene: NA
j_gene: TRBJ2-1
CDR3aa: CASRGTDGDYNEQFF
CDR3nt: TGTGCCAGCAGAGGGACTGACGGGGACTACAATGAGCAGTTCTTC

v_gene: TRBV4-1
abundance: NA
d_gene: NA
j_gene: TRBJ1-1
CDR3aa: CASSQEARGNTEAFF
CDR3nt: TGCGCCAGCAGCCAAGAGGCCAGGGGGAACACTGAAGCTTTCTTT

v_gene: TRBV27
abundance: many
d_gene: TRBD1
j_gene: TRBJ1-2
CDR3aa: CASSFGTGAWGYTF
CDR3nt: TGTGCCAGCAGTTTCGGGACAGGGGCCTGGGGCTACACCTTC

v_gene: TRBV5-1
abundance: NA
d_gene: TRBD1
j_gene: TRBJ2-7
CDR3aa: CASSKGGSGTYEQYF
CDR3nt: TGCGCCAGCAGCAAAGGGGGCTCAGGGACCTACGAGCAGTACTTC

v_gene: TRBV6-5
abundance: NA
d_gene: TRBD1
j_gene: TRBJ1-1
CDR3aa: CASRWGQMNTEAFF
CDR3nt: TGTGCCAGCAGGTGGGGACAGATGAACACTGAAGCTTTCTTT

v_gene: TRBV11-3
abundance: NA
d_gene: TRBD1
j_gene: TRBJ2-7
CDR3aa: CASSLGGQESSYEQYF
CDR3nt: TGTGCCAGCAGCTTAGGGGGACAGGAGAGCTCCTACGAGCAGTACTTC

v_gene: TRBV2
abundance: NA
d_gene: TRBD2
j_gene: TRBJ2-3
CDR3aa: CASTSGRGDTQYF
CDR3nt: TGTGCCAGCACTAGCGGGAGGGGGGATACGCAGTATTTT

v_gene: TRBV2
abundance: NA
d_gene: TRBD1
j_gene: TRBJ2-3
CDR3aa: CASSEALHRGSTDTQYF
CDR3nt: TGTGCCAGCAGTGAAGCGCTTCACAGGGGATCTACAGATACGCAGTATTTT

v_gene: TRBV5-1
abundance: NA
d_gene: NA
j_gene: TRBJ2-2
CDR3aa: CASSFRSANTGELFF
CDR3nt: TGCGCCAGCAGCTTCAGGTCCGCGAACACCGGGGAGCTGTTTTTT

v_gene: TRBV28
abundance: NA
d_gene: NA
j_gene: TRBJ2-5
CDR3aa: CASSLSLEETQYF
CDR3nt: TGTGCCAGCAGTTTATCCCTAGAAGAGACCCAGTACTTC

v_gene: TRBV7-2
abundance: NA
d_gene: TRBD2
j_gene: TRBJ2-2
CDR3aa: CASSIGLAITTGELFF
CDR3nt: TGTGCCAGCAGCATCGGACTAGCTATTACCACCGGGGAGCTGTTTTTT

v_gene: TRBV13
abundance: NA
d_gene: TRBD2
j_gene: TRBJ2-7
CDR3aa: CASSVLAGGGEQYF
CDR3nt: TGTGCCAGCAGCGTTCTAGCGGGAGGTGGCGAGCAGTACTTC

v_gene: TRBV2
abundance: NA
d_gene: NA
j_gene: TRBJ1-5
CDR3aa: CASTWEGRQPQHF
CDR3nt: TGTGCCAGCACCTGGGAGGGGAGGCAGCCCCAGCATTTT

v_gene: TRBV6-5
abundance: once
d_gene: TRBD2
j_gene: TRBJ2-1
CDR3aa: CASSYVASGLYEQFF
CDR3nt: TGTGCCAGCAGTTACGTCGCTAGCGGGCTCTATGAGCAGTTCTTC

v_gene: TRBV2
abundance: NA
d_gene: NA
j_gene: TRBJ1-1
CDR3aa: CASSERTEAFF
CDR3nt: TGTGCCAGCAGCGAACGGACTGAAGCTTTCTTT

v_gene: TRBV18
abundance: once
d_gene: TRBD1
j_gene: TRBJ1-4
CDR3aa: CASSPPRQGANEKLFF
CDR3nt: TGTGCCAGCTCACCGCCAAGACAGGGGGCAAATGAAAAACTGTTTTTT

v_gene: TRBV5-1
abundance: NA
d_gene: NA
j_gene: TRBJ1-3
CDR3aa: CASSSGRGNTIYF
CDR3nt: TGCGCCAGCAGCTCTGGCCGAGGAAACACCATATATTTT

v_gene: TRBV7-9
abundance: once
d_gene: NA
j_gene: TRBJ1-5
CDR3aa: CASSLEGGPGQPQHF
CDR3nt: TGTGCCAGCAGCTTAGAAGGGGGTCCCGGTCAGCCCCAGCATTTT

v_gene: TRBV21-1
abundance: NA
d_gene: NA
j_gene: TRBJ2-3
CDR3aa: CASSKERDRGRVRRQDTQYF
CDR3nt: TGTGCCAGCAGCAAAGAGAGAGACAGGGGGCGTGTGAGGCGTCAAGATACGCAGTATTTT

v_gene: TRBV6-1
abundance: NA
d_gene: NA
j_gene: TRBJ2-7
CDR3aa: CASTPGGNSYEQYF
CDR3nt: TGTGCCAGCACGCCTGGCGGGAACTCCTACGAGCAGTACTTC